What follows are 17 T cell receptor beta chains derived from one specimen sequenced in a study of T cell changes during pregnancy in multiple sclerosis. TCRdb's copy holds only in-frame clones and misses some; the assay was immunoSEQ multiplex PCR. There are around 50,000 clones in the sample; around 93% occur only once, and under 5% lies in the top ten. The source was CD8+ T cells from peripheral blood mononuclear cells, collected in the second trimester of pregnancy. All receptors derive from a female donor with multiple sclerosis, enrolled in a pregnancy study.

J is TRBJ1-3 and V is TRBV9; TRBD1 matches 7 bases. Germline CDR1 and CDR2: SGDLS and YYNGEE. Trimming removed 4 bases from V and 1 base from J; junction bases left unmatched: 5. This CDR3 region has 15 residues. The CDR3 DNA sequence: TGTGCCAGCAGCTCACAGGGGTTTTCTGGAAACACCATATATTTT. This codes for CASSSQGFSGNTIYF. Combining the CDR3 with reference TRBV9 and TRBJ1-3 gives the whole variable domain DSGVTQTPKHLITATGQRVTLRCSPRSGDLSVYWYQQSLDQGLQFLIQYYNGEERAKGNILERFSAQQFPDLHSELNLSSLELGDSALYFCASSSQGFSGNTIYFGEGSWLTVV.

The J gene is TRBJ2-7, the V gene TRBV30; D possibly corresponds to TRBD2 (6 bases). The CDR3 runs to 13 residues. CDR1 and CDR2 (germline): GTSNPN, SVGIG (reference sequence). Between the trimmed V and J ends, which lost 4 bases and 2 bases, there was a span of 12 bases. In nucleotides, the CDR3 is TGTGCCTGGACACGCGGGGAGACCTACGAGCAGTACTTC. It is translated as CAWTRGETYEQYF.

This chain connects TRBV27 to TRBJ2-3; maybe TRBD1 (5 bases). V lost 0 bases and J 5 bases, leaving 9 bases between the germline ends. The CDR3 is 14 amino acids. Germline V CDR1 and CDR2: MNHEY, SMNVEV (reference sequence). The CDR3 reads CASSLSRRGDTQYF. CDR3 coding DNA: TGTGCCAGCAGTTTATCTCGAAGGGGAGATACGCAGTATTTT.

This clone has just one count. V usage is TRBV11-2 and J usage is TRBJ1-2; D is possibly TRBD1 (6 bases). V lost 1 base, J lost 3 bases, and 15 bases lay in between. The CDR3 runs 16 residues. CDR1 and CDR2 from the germline V gene are SGHAT and FQNNGV. The chain's CDR3 is CASSLGAGVNDYGYTF. DNA for the CDR3: TGTGCCAGCAGCTTAGGGGCAGGGGTGAATGACTATGGCTACACCTTC.

J is TRBJ1-4 and V is TRBV7-9, with 8 bases identical to TRBD1. The CDR3 extends over 15 amino acids. Trimming took 0 bases from V and 8 from J; bases not matched to a gene: 5. CDR1 SEHNR and CDR2 FQNEAQ come from the germline V gene (reference sequence). CDR3 amino acids: CASSLADRGGEKLFF. The CDR3 coding sequence is TGTGCCAGCAGCTTAGCCGACAGGGGTGGAGAAAAACTGTTTTTT.

This chain connects TRBV5-4 to TRBJ1-2; 7 nucleotides align to TRBD1. Unmatched junction bases numbered 0, after V lost 3 bases and J lost 1 base. CDR1 is SGHNT and CDR2 is YYREEE in the germline V gene (reference sequence). The CDR3 contains 13 residues. The CDR3 sequence: CASSYRGNYGYTF. The DNA of the CDR3 is TGTGCCAGCAGCTACAGGGGTAACTATGGCTACACCTTC.

The genes are TRBV5-1 and TRBJ1-1; 10 positions match TRBD1. V was clipped by 2 bases and J by 4 bases; unmatched bases: 8. CDR3 length: 16 amino acids. From germline, CDR1 is SGHRS and CDR2 YFSETQ. CDR3 region: CASSFFWDRGSTEAFF. CDR3 nucleotides: TGCGCCAGCAGCTTTTTTTGGGACAGGGGCAGCACTGAAGCTTTCTTT.

The J gene is TRBJ2-5, the V gene TRBV9; D might be TRBD1 (8 bases). Trimming shortened V by 3 bases and J by 3 bases, and 24 bases separated the two germline ends. This CDR3 comprises 18 residues. Germline CDR1 reads SGDLS; CDR2 reads YYNGEE. CDR3 bases: TGTGCCAGCAGCGAGACGATACAAACAGGGGGGGTAGAAGAGACCCAGTACTTC. Protein sequence: CASSETIQTGGVEETQYF.

The chain has TRBV7-3 and TRBJ1-1, with D uncertain. CDR1 SGHTA and CDR2 FQGTGA come from the germline V gene. The CDR3 contains 14 residues. The V end lost 0 bases, the J end lost 3 bases, and 8 bases lay between the germline ends. CDR3 residues: CASSLTPRDTEAFF. CDR3 in DNA: TGTGCCAGCAGCTTAACCCCGAGGGACACTGAAGCTTTCTTT.

The chain combines TRBV9 with TRBJ2-2; possible D gene TRBD2, 7 bases. The CDR3 spans 17 residues. Germline-derived CDR1 and CDR2 are SGDLS and YYNGEE. The germline V and J ends were trimmed by 2 bases and 6 bases, with 20 bases remaining between them. The CDR3 nucleotides are TGTGCCAGCAGCGTCGTGGGCGGGGGCGAGTGGTCCGGGGAGCTGTTTTTT. It yields the protein CASSVVGGGEWSGELFF.

This chain connects TRBV5-5 to TRBJ2-7; possible D gene TRBD2, 5 bases. Looked up from germline, CDR1 is SGHKS and CDR2 is YYEKEE (reference sequence). Trimming removed 0 bases at V and 2 bases at J, with 27 bases between. CDR3 size: 20 residues. The CDR3 reads CASSLEDYRGPAISPYEQYF. CDR3 nucleotide sequence: TGTGCCAGCAGCTTGGAAGATTACAGAGGGCCAGCCATCAGCCCCTACGAGCAGTACTTC.

This clone was counted once. V and J are TRBV27 and TRBJ2-1; weak D call: TRBD1 (5 bases). Germline V CDR1 and CDR2: MNHEY, SMNVEV (reference sequence). The germline V and J ends were trimmed by 2 bases and 3 bases, with 8 bases remaining between them. This CDR3 is built from 14 residues. CDR3 residues: CASSLIGVYNEQFF. The CDR3 DNA follows: TGTGCCAGCAGTTTAATAGGGGTCTACAATGAGCAGTTCTTC.

This clone was seen a handful of times. Here the CDR3 reads CASSSARGAGYTF. CDR3 sequence (DNA): TGTGCCAGCAGTTCCGCCAGGGGCGCTGGCTACACCTTC. This chain connects TRBV27 to TRBJ1-2; tentatively, D is TRBD1 (6 bases). The CDR3 has 13 amino acids. Germline CDR1 MNHEY, CDR2 SMNVEV (reference sequence). The ends were cut back, 4 bases at V and 7 bases at J, with 13 bases in the middle.

The gene calls are TRBV27 and TRBJ2-1; perhaps TRBD2 as D (6 bases). Germline V gene data show CDR1 as MNHEY and CDR2 as SMNVEV (reference sequence). The germline V and J ends were trimmed by 0 bases and 10 bases, with 7 bases remaining between them. CDR3 length: 12 amino acids. The CDR3 spells CASSLSGREQFF. The CDR3, as DNA: TGTGCCAGCAGTTTATCGGGGAGGGAGCAGTTCTTC.

In DNA form, the CDR3 reads TGTGCCAGCAGTGACTTCCCGGGACAGGGGTTATCTGGCTACACCTTC. Its translation is CASSDFPGQGLSGYTF. The genes are TRBV6-4 and TRBJ1-2, with 10 bases matching TRBD1. CDR1 is MRHNA and CDR2 is SNTAGT in the germline V gene. This CDR3 comprises 16 residues. Germline trimming cut 1 base from V and 7 bases from J; bases unmatched to any gene: 9.

This chain uses TRBV5-5 with TRBJ1-1; D possibly corresponds to TRBD1 (5 bases). The CDR3 is 15 residues long. With 1 base removed from V and 0 bases from J, the gap between germline ends came to 10 bases. Germline V CDR1 and CDR2: SGHKS, YYEKEE (reference sequence). Written as DNA, the CDR3 is TGTGCCAGCAGCTTGTTGGGGGGATTGAACACTGAAGCTTTCTTT. Amino acids: CASSLLGGLNTEAFF.

This clone has only one observation. V usage is TRBV4-1 and J usage is TRBJ2-7; 7 bases map to TRBD2. The CDR3 covers 16 residues. After removal of 3 bases from V and 3 bases from J, the junction contained 11 bases not matched to a gene. Germline assignment: CDR1 MGHRA and CDR2 YSYEKL. In DNA, the CDR3 is TGCGCCAGCAGCCAGCTACCTAGCGGCGGCATCTACGAGCAGTACTTC. Translation gives CASSQLPSGGIYEQYF.